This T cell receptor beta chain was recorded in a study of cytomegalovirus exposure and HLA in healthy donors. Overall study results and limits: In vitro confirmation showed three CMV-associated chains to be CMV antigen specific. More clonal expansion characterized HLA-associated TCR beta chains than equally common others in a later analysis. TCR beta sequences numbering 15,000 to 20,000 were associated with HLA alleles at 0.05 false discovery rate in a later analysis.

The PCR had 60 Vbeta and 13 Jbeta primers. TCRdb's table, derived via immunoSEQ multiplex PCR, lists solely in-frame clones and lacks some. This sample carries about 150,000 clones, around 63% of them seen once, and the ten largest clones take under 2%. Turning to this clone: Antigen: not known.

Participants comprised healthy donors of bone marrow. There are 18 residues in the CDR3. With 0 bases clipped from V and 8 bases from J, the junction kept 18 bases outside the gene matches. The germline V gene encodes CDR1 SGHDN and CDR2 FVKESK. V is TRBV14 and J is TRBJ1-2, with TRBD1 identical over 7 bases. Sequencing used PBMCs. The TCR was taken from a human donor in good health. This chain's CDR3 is CASSQELQITGDPRGYTF. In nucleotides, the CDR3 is TGTGCCAGCAGCCAAGAATTACAGATAACAGGGGACCCGAGGGGCTACACCTTC. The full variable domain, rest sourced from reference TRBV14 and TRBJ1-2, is EAGVTQFPSHSVIEKGQTVTLRCDPISGHDNLYWYRRVMGKEIKFLLHFVKESKQDESGMPNNRFLAERTGGTYSTLKVQPAELEDSGVYFCASSQELQITGDPRGYTFGSGTRLTVV.